This section outlines one TCR beta chain sequence together with its context. The data derive from a study of blood T cell repertoires in COVID-19. Profiled with immunoSEQ multiplex PCR; TCRdb holds only in-frame clones, not every one. The table includes over 200,000 clones, about 87% detected once. The trim removed 5 bases at V and 5 bases at J, leaving 6 bases unmatched. The germline V gene has CDR1 SGHVS and CDR2 FQNEAQ. The CDR3 totals 14 residues. This chain connects TRBV7-8 to TRBJ1-2; TRBD1 aligns across 9 bases. The sequence came from a man aged 60 to 75 who had recovered from COVID-19. Specimen: peripheral blood. The CDR3 DNA follows: TGTGCCAGCAGCCCCGGGACAGGGATTTATGGCTACACCTTC. Amino acids: CASSPGTGIYGYTF.